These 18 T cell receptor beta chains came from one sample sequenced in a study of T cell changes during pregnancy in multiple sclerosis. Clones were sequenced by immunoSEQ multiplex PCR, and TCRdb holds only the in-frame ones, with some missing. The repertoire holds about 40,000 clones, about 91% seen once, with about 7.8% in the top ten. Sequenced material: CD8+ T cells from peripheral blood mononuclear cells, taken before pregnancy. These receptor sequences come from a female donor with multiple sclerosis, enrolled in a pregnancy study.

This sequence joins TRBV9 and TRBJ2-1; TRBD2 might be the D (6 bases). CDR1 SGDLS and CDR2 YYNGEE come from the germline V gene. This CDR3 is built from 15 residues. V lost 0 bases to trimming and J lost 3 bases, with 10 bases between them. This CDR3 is CASSVGTTFYNEQFF. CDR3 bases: TGTGCCAGCAGCGTAGGGACTACGTTCTACAATGAGCAGTTCTTC.

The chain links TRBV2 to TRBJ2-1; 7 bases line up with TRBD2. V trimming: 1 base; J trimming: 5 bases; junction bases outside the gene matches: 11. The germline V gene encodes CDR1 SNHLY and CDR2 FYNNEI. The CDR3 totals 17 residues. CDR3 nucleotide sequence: TGTGCCAGCAGTGAAGGTTTGTTGGGGCGGGGGAACAATGAGCAGTTCTTC. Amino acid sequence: CASSEGLLGRGNNEQFF.

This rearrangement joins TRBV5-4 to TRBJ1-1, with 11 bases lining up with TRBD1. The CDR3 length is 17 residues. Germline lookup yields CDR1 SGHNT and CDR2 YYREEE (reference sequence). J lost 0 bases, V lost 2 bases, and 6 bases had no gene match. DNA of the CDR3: TGTGCCAGCAGCTTCGGGACAGGGGGTCAGGTGAACACTGAAGCTTTCTTT. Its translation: CASSFGTGGQVNTEAFF.

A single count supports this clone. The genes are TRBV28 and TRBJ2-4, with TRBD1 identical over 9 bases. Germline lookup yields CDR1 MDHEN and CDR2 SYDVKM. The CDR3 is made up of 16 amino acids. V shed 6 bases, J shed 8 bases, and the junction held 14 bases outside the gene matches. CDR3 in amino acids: CASSSYHWTGEDIQYF. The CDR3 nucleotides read TGTGCCAGCAGCTCCTACCATTGGACAGGGGAAGACATTCAGTACTTC.

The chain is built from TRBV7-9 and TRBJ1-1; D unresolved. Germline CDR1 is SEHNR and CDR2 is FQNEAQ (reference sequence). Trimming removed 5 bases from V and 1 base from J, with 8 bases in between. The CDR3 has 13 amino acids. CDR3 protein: CASSPMRNTEAFF. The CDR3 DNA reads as TGTGCCAGCAGCCCAATGCGGAACACTGAAGCTTTCTTT.

The CDR3 DNA is TGTGCCAGCAGCCCCCCCGGCAGGGTACAAGAGACCCAGTACTTC. It is translated as CASSPPGRVQETQYF. The chain uses TRBV7-9 and TRBJ2-5, with D possibly being TRBD1 (5 bases). Trimming left V 5 bases short and J 2 bases short, with 15 bases between. The CDR3 spans 15 residues. Germline CDR1 reads SEHNR; CDR2 reads FQNEAQ (reference sequence).

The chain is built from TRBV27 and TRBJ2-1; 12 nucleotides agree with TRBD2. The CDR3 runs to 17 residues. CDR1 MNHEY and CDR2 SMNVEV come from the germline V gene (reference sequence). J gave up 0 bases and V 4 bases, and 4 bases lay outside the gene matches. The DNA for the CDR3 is TGTGCCAGCAGTTCAGGACTAGCGGGGAGCTCCTACAATGAGCAGTTCTTC. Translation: CASSSGLAGSSYNEQFF.

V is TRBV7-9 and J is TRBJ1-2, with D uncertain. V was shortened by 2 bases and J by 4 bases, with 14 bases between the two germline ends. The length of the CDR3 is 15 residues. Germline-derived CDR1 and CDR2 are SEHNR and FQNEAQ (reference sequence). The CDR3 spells CASSLLADSIYGYTF. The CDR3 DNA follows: TGTGCCAGCAGCTTACTCGCCGACTCCATCTATGGCTACACCTTC.

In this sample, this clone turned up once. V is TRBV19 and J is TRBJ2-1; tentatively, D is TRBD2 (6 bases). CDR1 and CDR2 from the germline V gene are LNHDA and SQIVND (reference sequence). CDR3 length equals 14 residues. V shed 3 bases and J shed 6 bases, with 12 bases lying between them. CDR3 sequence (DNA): TGTGCCAGTAGTATCGTCGGGAGATCCAATGAGCAGTTCTTC. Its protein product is CASSIVGRSNEQFF. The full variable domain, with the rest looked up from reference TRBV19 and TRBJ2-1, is DGGITQSPKYLFRKEGQNVTLSCEQNLNHDAMYWYRQDPGQGLRLIYYSQIVNDFQKGDIAEGYSVSREKKESFPLTVTSAQKNPTAFYLCASSIVGRSNEQFFGPGTRLTVL.

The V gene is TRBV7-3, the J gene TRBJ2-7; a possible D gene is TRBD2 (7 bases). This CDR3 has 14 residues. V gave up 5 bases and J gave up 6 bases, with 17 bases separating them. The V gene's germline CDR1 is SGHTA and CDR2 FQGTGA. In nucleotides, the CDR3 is TGTGCCAGCAGCCTCCTGGGGGGGCTGGGCGAGCAGTACTTC. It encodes CASSLLGGLGEQYF.

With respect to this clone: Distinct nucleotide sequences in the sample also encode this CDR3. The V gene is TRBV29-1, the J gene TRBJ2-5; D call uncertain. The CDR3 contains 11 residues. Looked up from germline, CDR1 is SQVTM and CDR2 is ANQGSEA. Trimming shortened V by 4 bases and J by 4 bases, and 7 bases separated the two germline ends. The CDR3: CSVGPGETQYF. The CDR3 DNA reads TGCAGCGTTGGACCGGGAGAGACCCAGTACTTC.

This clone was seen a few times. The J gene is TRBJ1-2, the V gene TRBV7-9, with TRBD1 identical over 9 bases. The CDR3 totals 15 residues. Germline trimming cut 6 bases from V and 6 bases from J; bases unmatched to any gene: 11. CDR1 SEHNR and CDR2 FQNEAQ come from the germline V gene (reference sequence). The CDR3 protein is CASRPEVRTGDGYTF. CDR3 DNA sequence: TGTGCCAGCAGGCCCGAAGTAAGGACAGGGGATGGCTACACCTTC.

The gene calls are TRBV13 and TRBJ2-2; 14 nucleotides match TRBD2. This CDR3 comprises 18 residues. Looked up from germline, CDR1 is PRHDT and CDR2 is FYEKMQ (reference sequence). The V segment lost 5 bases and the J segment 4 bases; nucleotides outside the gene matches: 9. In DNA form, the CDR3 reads TGTGCCAGCAGCGGCCTTCGGACTAGCGGGAGGCCCACCGGGGAGCTGTTTTTT. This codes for CASSGLRTSGRPTGELFF.

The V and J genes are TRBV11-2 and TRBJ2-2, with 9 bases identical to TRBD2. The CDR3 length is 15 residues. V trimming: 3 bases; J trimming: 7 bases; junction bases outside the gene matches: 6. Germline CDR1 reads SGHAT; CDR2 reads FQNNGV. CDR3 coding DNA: TGTGCCAGCAGCTTTAGCGGGAGTCGTGGCGGGGAGCTGTTTTTT. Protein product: CASSFSGSRGGELFF.

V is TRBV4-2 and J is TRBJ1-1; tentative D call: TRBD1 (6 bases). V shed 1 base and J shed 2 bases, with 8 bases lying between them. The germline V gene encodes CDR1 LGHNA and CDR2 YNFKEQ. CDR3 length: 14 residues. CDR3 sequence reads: CASSQGTDNTEAFF. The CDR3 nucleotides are TGTGCCAGCAGCCAAGGGACAGATAACACTGAAGCTTTCTTT.

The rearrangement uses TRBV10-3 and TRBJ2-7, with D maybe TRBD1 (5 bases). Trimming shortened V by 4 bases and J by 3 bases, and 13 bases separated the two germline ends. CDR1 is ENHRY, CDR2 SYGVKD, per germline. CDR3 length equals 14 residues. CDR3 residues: CAISGDSTFYEQYF. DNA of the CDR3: TGTGCCATCAGTGGAGACAGCACCTTCTACGAGCAGTACTTC.

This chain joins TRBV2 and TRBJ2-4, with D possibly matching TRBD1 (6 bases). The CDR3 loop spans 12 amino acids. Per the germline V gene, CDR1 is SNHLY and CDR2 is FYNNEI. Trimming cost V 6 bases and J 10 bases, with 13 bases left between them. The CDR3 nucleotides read TGTGCCAGCAGAGGCCCTCAGGGGATTCAGTACTTC. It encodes CASRGPQGIQYF.

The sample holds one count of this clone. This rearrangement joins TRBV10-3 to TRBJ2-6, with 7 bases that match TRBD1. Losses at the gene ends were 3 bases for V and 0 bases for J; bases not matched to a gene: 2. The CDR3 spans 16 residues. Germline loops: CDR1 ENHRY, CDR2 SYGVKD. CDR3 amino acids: CAISEAGGSGANVLTF. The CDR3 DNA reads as TGTGCCATCAGTGAAGCAGGGGGCTCTGGGGCCAACGTCCTGACTTTC.